Listed below are T cell receptor beta chains from one sample, sequenced in a study of cytomegalovirus exposure and HLA in healthy donors. Some clones are missing from TCRdb's copy, which holds only in-frame ones; the method was immunoSEQ multiplex PCR. Of more than 110,000 clones listed, over 60% are singletons. The sample was PBMCs. The source is a male donor in good health and CMV-seropositive. Both conserved end residues are trimmed from each CDR3.

>TRBV11-3
ASSLDRGQPIYNEQF
>TRBV7-3
ASSLDSSGANVLT
>TRBV7-7
ASSLGLVPNDEQF
>TRBV30
AWTVGSGSGQETQY
>TRBV28
ASQDGSPADTQY
>TRBV9
ASSENIGTTNTGELF
>TRBV18
ASSPLNDGSGNTIY
>TRBV13
ASSLGRSGRNTGELF
>TRBV19
ASSWRAQAYEQY
>TRBV6-5
ASTQLYTQY
>TRBV27
ASSPRARAGNEQF
>TRBV6-4
ASSLQMNTEAF